These T cell receptor beta chains were read from a single sample in a study of T cell responses to AZD1222 COVID-19 vaccine. Generated by immunoSEQ multiplex PCR, the TCRdb table keeps only in-frame clones and is missing some. The sample lists 65,000 to 70,000 clones, 83% seen once, with roughly 6% in the top ten. This sample comprised peripheral blood, obtained 28 days after the second AZD1222 dose. The receptors here all came from an adult who received the AZD1222 COVID-19 vaccine. Each CDR3 is given with its conserved first and last residue. The D gene is left open where the match is weak. Where a row states a size, it is once, few, many or the class of an expanded clone; other rows omit it.

>14|TRBJ1-6|TRBD1|TRBV16|NA
TGTGCCAGCAGCCAATGGACAGGGAATTCACCCCTCCACTTT
CASSQWTGNSPLHF
>13|TRBJ2-7|NA|TRBV6-2/TRBV6-3|once
TGTGCCAGCAGTTATTCAAGCGCCGGCGAGCAGTACTTC
CASSYSSAGEQYF
>14|TRBJ2-7|NA|TRBV9|NA
TGTGCCAGCAGCGGACTAGGGGGCTTTGACGAGCAGTACTTC
CASSGLGGFDEQYF
>18|TRBJ1-1|TRBD1|TRBV11-3|NA
TGTGCCAGCAGCCCCGGACAGGGGGAGGTAGGGATGAACACTGAAGCTTTCTTT
CASSPGQGEVGMNTEAFF
>14|TRBJ1-5|TRBD1|TRBV2|NA
TGTGCCAGCAGTTGGACAGGTGGTAATCAGCCCCAGCATTTT
CASSWTGGNQPQHF
>16|TRBJ1-5|TRBD1|TRBV10-1|NA
TGCGCCAGCAGTGAGAATCTTCCAGGGGGCGATCAGCCCCAGCATTTT
CASSENLPGGDQPQHF
>15|TRBJ1-1|NA|TRBV19|NA
TGTGCCAGTAGTATAGTGTCGGGGGGAAGGACTGAAGCTTTCTTT
CASSIVSGGRTEAFF
>17|TRBJ2-1|TRBD2|TRBV10-3|NA
TGTGCCATCAGTGAGCCCTTTAGCGGGGGGGCCATGAATGAGCAGTTCTTC
CAISEPFSGGAMNEQFF
>16|TRBJ2-2|NA|TRBV6-4|few
TGTGCCAGCAGTGACTCGAGCGGCATGAACACCGGGGAGCTGTTTTTT
CASSDSSGMNTGELFF
>14|TRBJ1-2|TRBD1|TRBV3-1/TRBV3-2|NA
TGTGCCAGCAGCCAACGACAGGGTGACTATGGCTACACCTTC
CASSQRQGDYGYTF
>12|TRBJ1-4|TRBD1|TRBV30|NA
TGTGCCTTGGGACAGGGCGGAGAAAAACTGTTTTTT
CALGQGGEKLFF
>14|TRBJ1-5|NA|TRBV2|NA
TGTGCCAGCAGTGAGAGGGCAGGATATCAGCCCCAGCATTTT
CASSERAGYQPQHF
>15|TRBJ2-1|TRBD2|TRBV7-2|NA
TGTGCCAGCAGGCCTCTCGCGGGGGGAACGGGTGAGCAGTTCTTC
CASRPLAGGTGEQFF
>13|TRBJ1-3|NA|TRBV3-1/TRBV3-2|NA
TGTGCCAGCAGCCAAGGAGGCGGAAACACCATATATTTT
CASSQGGGNTIYF
>18|TRBJ1-6|NA|TRBV2|NA
TGTGCCAGCAGTGAAGGGAGCCAGAGGAGCTCCTATAATTCACCCCTCCACTTT
CASSEGSQRSSYNSPLHF
>15|TRBJ2-7|TRBD2|TRBV9|NA
TGTGCCAGCAGCCTCCGGGGTAGCGGGGTGTACGAGCAGTACTTC
CASSLRGSGVYEQYF
>15|TRBJ2-1|TRBD2|TRBV7-6|NA
TGTGCCAGCAGTTTAAGCGGGGGGGACCACAATGAGCAGTTCTTC
CASSLSGGDHNEQFF
>15|TRBJ2-7|NA|TRBV30|NA
TGTGCCTGGAGTCGACCGGGACTTCCGGCCTACGAGCAGTACTTC
CAWSRPGLPAYEQYF
>16|TRBJ1-5|NA|TRBV18|NA
TGTGCCAGCTCACCATGGACATTGGGTAGCAATCAGCCCCAGCATTTT
CASSPWTLGSNQPQHF
>15|TRBJ1-2|NA|TRBV7-2|NA
TGTGCCAGCAGCTACCCGCCCGGCAGGGAAGTCGGCTACACCTTC
CASSYPPGREVGYTF
>14|TRBJ1-5|NA|TRBV28|NA
TGTGCCAGCAGTCCGCGCGATCCCAATCAGCCCCAGCATTTT
CASSPRDPNQPQHF
>15|TRBJ2-5|TRBD2|TRBV9|NA
TGTGCCAGCAGCGCTAGCGGGGGGGCTGAAGAGACCCAGTACTTC
CASSASGGAEETQYF
>13|TRBJ1-5|NA|TRBV27|NA
TGTGCCAGCAGTTTCTGGATTAATCAGCCCCAGCATTTT
CASSFWINQPQHF
>15|TRBJ2-2|NA|TRBV9|few
TGTGCCAGCAGCGGGGTGTTCTCGATCTCCGGGGAGCTGTTTTTT
CASSGVFSISGELFF
>13|TRBJ1-6|NA|TRBV6-5|NA
TGTGCCGTTCGAATAGAAAATAATTCACCCCTCCACTTT
CAVRIENNSPLHF
>17|TRBJ1-5|NA|TRBV7-2|NA
TGTGCCAGCAGCTTAGGGGGGGGAGGGCGTCGGAATCAGCCCCAGCATTTT
CASSLGGGGRRNQPQHF
>11|TRBJ2-7|NA|TRBV10-2|NA
TGCGCCAGCAGTGCCAGCTACGAGCAGTACTTC
CASSASYEQYF
>12|TRBJ1-2|NA|TRBV29-1|NA
TGCAGCGTTGGGGGAGCAGGGGAAGGCTACACCTTC
CSVGGAGEGYTF
>14|TRBJ1-2|NA|TRBV15|NA
TGTGCCACCAGCAAAACCGGGACTGTTAATGGCTACACCTTC
CATSKTGTVNGYTF
>18|TRBJ1-6|NA|TRBV4-1|NA
TGCGCCAGCAGCCTTAGACAGTCTTCGAGCTCCTATAATTCACCCCTCCACTTT
CASSLRQSSSSYNSPLHF
>14|TRBJ1-3|NA|TRBV27|NA
TGTGCCAGCAGCCGGGTTCCACCTGGAAACACCATATATTTT
CASSRVPPGNTIYF
>14|TRBJ2-1|NA|TRBV5-4|NA
TGTGCCAGCAGCTTCGGCGGGGTCTACAATGAGCAGTTCTTC
CASSFGGVYNEQFF
>14|TRBJ2-7|TRBD2|TRBV11-2|NA
TGTGCCAGCAGCCACGCTAGCGGGGGTTACGAGCAGTACTTC
CASSHASGGYEQYF
>15|TRBJ2-2|NA|TRBV27|NA
TGTGCCAGCAGTTTTGTGGGTTCGAACACCGGGGAGCTGTTTTTT
CASSFVGSNTGELFF
>16|TRBJ2-2|NA|TRBV14|once
TGTGCCAGCAGCCAAGTTAGGAGGGAAAGAGCCGGGGAGCTGTTTTTT
CASSQVRRERAGELFF
>12|TRBJ2-7|NA|TRBV5-1|once
TGCGCCAGCAGCCCGGACAACTACGAGCAGTACTTC
CASSPDNYEQYF
>15|TRBJ1-2|TRBD1|TRBV4-3|NA
TGCGCCAGCAGCCAAGGACAGGGGGGGCCTTGGAGCTACACCTTC
CASSQGQGGPWSYTF
>14|TRBJ2-7|NA|TRBV5-6|NA
TGTGCCAGCAGCTTCTCGTTAGTAGGGGGCGAGCAGTACTTC
CASSFSLVGGEQYF
>13|TRBJ1-2|NA|TRBV7-9|NA
TGTGCCAGCAGCTTGGGGCAGAACTATGGCTACACCTTC
CASSLGQNYGYTF
>13|TRBJ2-2|NA|TRBV28|NA
TGTGCCAGCAGTTTTTGGAACACCGGGGAGCTGTTTTTT
CASSFWNTGELFF
>13|TRBJ1-5|TRBD1|TRBV7-9|NA
TGTGCCAGCAGCGAGGGACAGTACCAGCCCCAGCATTTT
CASSEGQYQPQHF
>13|TRBJ2-1|TRBD1|TRBV11-2|NA
TGTGCCAGCAGCTTAGAGACAGGGGACGAGCAGTTCTTC
CASSLETGDEQFF